This TCR beta chain originates from a study of early T cells in non-severe SARS-CoV-2 infection. In the study overall: Chains were unpaired, as sequencing was done on bulk RNA from unsorted whole blood.

This clonotype was seen only a few times. Its matching antigen is unknown. Study outcomes and limitations: Private and CD4 specificities were missed by VDJdb matching, which favored anti-spike CD8 responses.

Unique molecular identifier tags were affixed to discrete cDNA molecules. MiXCR, run by TCRdb on the 5' RACE reads, gives a single entry per CDR3 protein. Among about 28,000 distinct CDR3 sequences listed, around 6% were seen once. Sequencing used whole blood. The clonotype comes from an adult who was a healthcare worker with PCR-confirmed SARS-CoV-2 infection or an uninfected control (not recorded which).

Written as DNA, the CDR3 is TGCGCCAGCAGCCCAGAGCGGGGATCTCAAGAGACCCAGTACTTC. This gives the protein CASSPERGSQETQYF. The genes are TRBV4-3 and TRBJ2-5; 7 bases are a match to TRBD2. V lost 4 bases, J lost 2 bases, and 7 bases stayed unmatched. CDR3 length: 15 amino acids. Germline V gene lookup returns CDR1 LGHNA and CDR2 YSLEER.